The 18 T cell receptor beta chains reported below all come from one sample, sequenced in a study of identical twins. TCRdb reprocessed the 5' RACE reads via MiXCR and lists one record per CDR3 protein. This table has some 630,000 distinct CDR3 sequences, 7% to 7.5% appearing once. These data also formed part of another study, on yellow fever vaccine responses in identical twins.

The sample comprised PBMCs. Every receptor here comes from a woman aged 18-30 years in good health.

This clonotype was observed at least ten times. This sequence joins TRBV5-1 and TRBJ2-3; D uncertain. V lost 7 bases, J lost 2 bases, and 11 bases lay in between. This CDR3 spans 13 amino acids. From germline, CDR1 is SGHRS and CDR2 YFSETQ. The CDR3 region has the DNA TGCGCCAGCCGACGAGGCCCCACAGATACGCAGTATTTT. Translated, it gives CASRRGPTDTQYF.

This clonotype was recorded many times. This rearrangement joins TRBV12-3 or TRBV12-4 to TRBJ2-3; 9 nucleotides match TRBD1. V shed 8 bases and J 2 bases; nucleotides not matched to a gene: 8. The CDR3 spans 15 residues. The CDR3 here is CASAGGTGITDTQYF. CDR3 in DNA: TGTGCCAGCGCAGGCGGGACAGGGATCACAGATACGCAGTATTTT.

The chain links TRBV12-3 or TRBV12-4 to TRBJ2-3; weak D call: TRBD2 (6 bases). V was cut by 1 base and J by 6 bases, with 8 bases left in between. CDR3 length: 13 residues. CDR3 loop: CASSLEDYDTQYF. The CDR3 DNA reads TGTGCCAGCAGTTTAGAGGACTACGATACGCAGTATTTT.

This rearrangement joins TRBV10-3 to TRBJ1-1; no firm D call. The germline V and J ends were trimmed by 6 bases and 2 bases, with 10 bases remaining between them. The CDR3 is 13 residues long. Looked up from germline, CDR1 is ENHRY and CDR2 is SYGVKD. CDR3 DNA: TGTGCCATCAGACCGAGCTTAAACACTGAAGCTTTCTTT. Protein sequence: CAIRPSLNTEAFF.

This clonotype was picked up many times. The rearrangement joins TRBV5-1 to TRBJ2-5; 7 bases line up with TRBD1. The CDR3 runs to 15 residues. Losses at the gene ends were 7 bases for V and 2 bases for J; bases not matched to a gene: 11. The germline CDR1 and CDR2 sequences are SGHRS and YFSETQ. CDR3 nucleotide sequence: TGCGCCAGCTCTTATTCAGGGACAGCGCAAGAGACCCAGTACTTC. Protein: CASSYSGTAQETQYF. The complete variable domain, with remaining parts taken from reference TRBV5-1 and TRBJ2-5, reads KAGVTQTPRYLIKTRGQQVTLSCSPISGHRSVSWYQQTPGQGLQFLFEYFSETQRNKGNFPGRFSGRQFSNSRSEMNVSTLELGDSALYLCASSYSGTAQETQYFGPGTRLLVL.

In this sample, this clonotype turned up many times. This rearrangement joins TRBV12-3 or TRBV12-4 to TRBJ2-7, with no clear D. The CDR3 has 13 amino acids. The V end lost 3 bases, the J end lost 9 bases, and 15 bases lay between the germline ends. CDR3 sequence reads: CASSLGPPVWQYF. CDR3 nucleotides: TGTGCCAGCAGTTTGGGTCCCCCTGTTTGGCAGTACTTC.

This clonotype was seen at least ten times. The rearrangement links TRBV7-6 to TRBJ2-1; D ambiguous. The CDR3 is made up of 18 amino acids. The germline V gene has CDR1 SGHVS and CDR2 FNYEAQ. Trimming removed 2 bases at V and 0 bases at J, with 17 bases between. The CDR3 spells CASSLYPPRETSYNEQFF. CDR3 in DNA: TGTGCCAGCAGCTTATATCCCCCGCGCGAGACCTCCTACAATGAGCAGTTCTTC.

V and J are TRBV5-1 and TRBJ1-6; D gene uncertain. The germline V and J ends were trimmed by 7 bases and 10 bases, with 15 bases remaining between them. CDR1 SGHRS and CDR2 YFSETQ come from the germline V gene. The CDR3 extends over 13 amino acids. CDR3 sequence reads: CASCSVLGSPLHF. The CDR3 DNA reads TGCGCCAGCTGTAGCGTTTTGGGGTCACCCCTCCACTTT.

The chain combines TRBV12-3 or TRBV12-4 with TRBJ2-2; D might be TRBD1 (6 bases). The length of the CDR3 is 17 residues. The V end lost 7 bases, the J end lost 0 bases, and 18 bases lay between the germline ends. DNA for the CDR3: TGTGCCAGCAAAGGGACACTTCTCTGGGCGAACACCGGGGAGCTGTTTTTT. It is translated as CASKGTLLWANTGELFF.

This clonotype was seen more than once but under ten times. The chain couples TRBV5-1 to TRBJ2-3; the D gene is possibly TRBD1 (6 bases). Trimming removed 4 bases at V and 3 bases at J, with 15 bases between. Germline V gives CDR1 SGHRS, CDR2 YFSETQ. This CDR3 has 15 residues. CDR3 in DNA: TGCGCCAGCAGCCAACAGGGTGTTTGGACAGATACGCAGTATTTT. Its translation is CASSQQGVWTDTQYF.

The rearrangement joins TRBV21-1 to TRBJ2-4; TRBD2 is taken as the D call from the table, unchecked against the DNA. TRBV21-1 constitutes a pseudogene. The CDR3 consists of 11 residues. The CDR3 here is CASSKVEVQYF. For the CDR3, the DNA is TGTGCCAGCAGCAAAGTGGAGGTCCAGTACTTC.

This clonotype appeared a few times. The chain is built from TRBV10-3 and TRBJ1-1, with unresolved D. Trimming cost V 7 bases and J 3 bases, with 9 bases left between them. Germline V lookup: CDR1 ENHRY, CDR2 SYGVKD. CDR3 length: 12 amino acids. The CDR3 reads CAIKASDTEAFF. CDR3 sequence (DNA): TGTGCCATCAAGGCGTCAGACACTGAAGCTTTCTTT.

This clonotype has a handful of counts. The chain uses TRBV11-2 and TRBJ2-3; 8 bases agree with TRBD2. This CDR3 region has 16 residues. Trimming cost V 3 bases and J 3 bases; bases outside gene matches: 8. The germline V gene encodes CDR1 SGHAT and CDR2 FQNNGV. The CDR3 nucleotides are TGTGCCAGCAGCTTCGGCGCGGGGGGTTGGACAGATACGCAGTATTTT. It yields the protein CASSFGAGGWTDTQYF.

Many counts were recorded for this clonotype. The chain joins TRBV7-6 to TRBJ2-2, with 8 bases that match TRBD2. The length of the CDR3 is 16 residues. The V segment lost 1 base and the J segment 9 bases; nucleotides outside the gene matches: 10. Germline lookup yields CDR1 SGHVS and CDR2 FNYEAQ. The CDR3 region is CASSLGLAGGRRELFF. For the CDR3, the DNA is TGTGCCAGCAGCTTAGGCCTAGCGGGCGGCCGAAGGGAGCTGTTTTTT.

This clonotype appeared many times. The chain recombines TRBV5-8 with TRBJ2-1; no firm D call. CDR3 size: 13 residues. V gave up 4 bases and J gave up 2 bases, with 7 bases separating them. Germline values: CDR1 SGHTS, CDR2 YDEGEE. The CDR3 bases are TGTGCCAGCAGCCTTATACCCTACAATGAGCAGTTCTTC. It translates to CASSLIPYNEQFF. Using reference TRBV5-8 and TRBJ2-1 for the parts outside the CDR3, the full variable domain is EAGVTQSPTHLIKTRGQQATLRCSPISGHTSVYWYQQALGLGLQFLLWYDEGEERNRGNFPPRFSGRQFPNYSSELNVNALELEDSALYLCASSLIPYNEQFFGPGTRLTVL.

This clonotype was seen at least ten times. The rearrangement joins TRBV2 to TRBJ1-2; TRBD1 is a possible D gene (5 bases). The CDR3 has 16 residues. CDR1 SNHLY and CDR2 FYNNEI come from the germline V gene. V was pared by 2 bases and J by 4 bases, with 17 bases between. DNA of the CDR3: TGTGCCAGCAGTGAAAATGGGCGCCCGGGGGGCTATGGCTACACCTTC. Translated: CASSENGRPGGYGYTF.

This clonotype has only a few counts. The CDR3 protein is CATSVRQGGEQYF. CDR3 in DNA: TGTGCCACCAGTGTGCGACAGGGAGGGGAGCAGTACTTC. The rearrangement links TRBV24-1 to TRBJ2-7; the D gene could be TRBD1 or TRBD2 (7 bases each). Germline values: CDR1 KGHDR, CDR2 SFDVKD. The CDR3 totals 13 residues. Trimming took 5 bases from V and 7 from J, leaving 14 bases between them.

This clonotype was seen only a few times. The chain links TRBV7-9 to TRBJ2-7; possibly TRBD2 for D (6 bases). Germline V gene sequence: CDR1 SEHNR, CDR2 FQNEAQ (reference sequence). V lost 5 bases to trimming and J lost 2 bases, with 13 bases between them. This CDR3 has 14 residues. CDR3 bases: TGTGCCAGCAGCCCCGTGGCGGGGACCTACGAGCAGTACTTC. Translation: CASSPVAGTYEQYF.